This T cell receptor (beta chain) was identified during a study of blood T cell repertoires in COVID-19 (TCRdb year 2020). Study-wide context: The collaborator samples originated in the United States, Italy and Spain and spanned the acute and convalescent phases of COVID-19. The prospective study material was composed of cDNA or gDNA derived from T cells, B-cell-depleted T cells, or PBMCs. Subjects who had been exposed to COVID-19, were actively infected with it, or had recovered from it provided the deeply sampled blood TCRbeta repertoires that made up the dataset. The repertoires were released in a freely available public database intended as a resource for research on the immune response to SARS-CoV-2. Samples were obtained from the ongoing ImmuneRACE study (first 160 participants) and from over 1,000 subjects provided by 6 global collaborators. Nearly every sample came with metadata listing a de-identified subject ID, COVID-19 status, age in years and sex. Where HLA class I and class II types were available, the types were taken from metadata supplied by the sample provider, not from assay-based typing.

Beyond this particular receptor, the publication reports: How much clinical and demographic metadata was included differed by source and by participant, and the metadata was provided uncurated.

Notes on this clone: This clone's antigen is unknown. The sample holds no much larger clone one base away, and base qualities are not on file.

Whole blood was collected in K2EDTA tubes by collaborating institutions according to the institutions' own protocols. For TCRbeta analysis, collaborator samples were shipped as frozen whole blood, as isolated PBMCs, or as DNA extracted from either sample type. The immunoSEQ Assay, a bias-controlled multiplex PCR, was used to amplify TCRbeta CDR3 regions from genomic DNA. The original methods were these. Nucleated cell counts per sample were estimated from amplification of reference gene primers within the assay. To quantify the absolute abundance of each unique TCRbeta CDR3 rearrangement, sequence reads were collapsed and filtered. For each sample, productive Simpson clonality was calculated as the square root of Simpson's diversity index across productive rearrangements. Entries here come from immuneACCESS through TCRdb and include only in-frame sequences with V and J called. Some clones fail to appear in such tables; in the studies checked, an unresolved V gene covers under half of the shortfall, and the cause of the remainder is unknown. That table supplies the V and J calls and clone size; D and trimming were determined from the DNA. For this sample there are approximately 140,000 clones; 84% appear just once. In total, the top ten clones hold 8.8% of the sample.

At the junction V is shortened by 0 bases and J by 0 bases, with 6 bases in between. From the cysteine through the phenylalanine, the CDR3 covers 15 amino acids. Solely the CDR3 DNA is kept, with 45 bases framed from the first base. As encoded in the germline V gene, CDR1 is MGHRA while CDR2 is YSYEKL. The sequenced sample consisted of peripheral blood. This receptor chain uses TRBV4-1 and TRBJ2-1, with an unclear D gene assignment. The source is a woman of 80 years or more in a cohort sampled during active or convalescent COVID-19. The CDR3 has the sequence CASSQESSSYNEQFF. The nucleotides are TGCGCCAGCAGCCAAGAGTCGAGCTCCTACAATGAGCAGTTCTTC.